The following is a T cell receptor (beta chain) sequence with its context. These data originate in a study of control samples from healthy donors and cancer patients. Libraries were prepared by immunoSEQ multiplex PCR; TCRdb keeps only in-frame clonotypes and omits some of them. This repertoire shows 190,000 or so clones, approximately 92% found once; its top ten account for approximately 1.5%. The V gene's germline CDR1 is SGHTA and CDR2 FQGNSA. The CDR3 covers 13 residues. Trimming left V 1 base short and J 7 bases short, with 8 bases between. The specimen was blood. The chain joins TRBV7-2 to TRBJ1-5; D may be TRBD1 (6 bases). The sequence was collected from a man aged 18 to 30 in good health. CDR3 residues: CASSLDRVQPQHF. The CDR3 DNA reads as TGTGCCAGCAGCTTAGACAGGGTACAGCCCCAGCATTTT.